A selection of T cell receptor beta chains follows, all from one sample in a study of blood T cell repertoires in COVID-19. Sequencing used immunoSEQ multiplex PCR; TCRdb keeps in-frame clones, though not all of them. The sample shows about 300,000 clones, 85% of them seen only once. Specimen: PBMCs or T cells enriched from blood (not recorded which). These receptor sequences come from a woman in her twenties or thirties who had been exposed to COVID-19. Each CDR3 is given with its conserved first and last residue. The D gene is left open where the match is weak. The size field is filled for only some rows; it gives once, few, many or a size class.

>TRBV3-1/TRBV3-2|-|TRBJ2-7|TRBD2
TGTGCCAGCAGCTCTCTACGCGGGAGGATGTATTGCTACGAGCAGTACTTC
CASSSLRGRMYCYEQYF
>TRBV5-1|-|TRBJ1-1|-
TGCGCCAGCAGCCCTCAACAGGGAACGAACACTGAAGCTTTCTTT
CASSPQQGTNTEAFF
>TRBV5-4|few|TRBJ2-3|TRBD2
TGTGCCAGCAGCTTGGTAGCGGGGGGAGGGTCAGATACGCAGTATTTT
CASSLVAGGGSDTQYF
>TRBV24-1|-|TRBJ2-2|TRBD2
TGTGCCACCCTGGGGACTAGCGCCGGGGAGCTGTTTTTT
CATLGTSAGELFF
>TRBV11-3|-|TRBJ1-2|-
TGTGCCAGCAGCTTAGGAGGTAGTGGCTACACCTTC
CASSLGGSGYTF
>TRBV7-2|-|TRBJ2-3|-
TGTGCCAGCAGCTTAATAACAGATACGCAGTATTTT
CASSLITDTQYF
>TRBV2|-|TRBJ1-4|TRBD1
TGTGCCAGCGGAGGACAGGGAGGTGAAAAACTGTTTTTT
CASGGQGGEKLFF
>TRBV11-2|once|TRBJ2-5|TRBD1
TGTGCCAGCAGCTTGAGACAGGGACAAGAGACCCAGTACTTC
CASSLRQGQETQYF
>TRBV7-3|-|TRBJ2-1|-
TGTGCCAGCAGCTTGACCTTAAGGAGGGTAGGGAAAAATGAGCAGTTCTTC
CASSLTLRRVGKNEQFF
>TRBV7-2|-|TRBJ2-1|-
TGTGCCAGCAGCTCATTTACGGCTAGCAAAGGGTTGTTCTTC
CASSSFTASKGLFF
>TRBV5-1|-|TRBJ1-5|TRBD1
TGCGCCAGCAGCCCTGGACAGGGCAATCAGCCCCAGCATTTT
CASSPGQGNQPQHF
>TRBV12-5|-|TRBJ1-5|-
TGTGCTAGTGGCTCGGAGCAGCGCAATCAGCCCCAGCATTTT
CASGSEQRNQPQHF
>TRBV6-2/TRBV6-3|-|TRBJ1-5|-
TGTGCCAGCAGTTTCCCAGGGATCTATAGCAATCAGCCCCAGCATTTT
CASSFPGIYSNQPQHF
>TRBV28|-|TRBJ1-2|TRBD1
TGTGCCAGCGGCACACAGGGGGCGGATGGCTACACCTTC
CASGTQGADGYTF
>TRBV19|-|TRBJ2-7|TRBD2
TGTGCCAGTAGTATTAGTCTAGCGGGTAACTACGAGCAGTACTTC
CASSISLAGNYEQYF
>TRBV7-9|-|TRBJ1-1|TRBD1
TGTGCCAGCAGCCCCGGGACAGGATCCATGAACACTGAAGCTTTCTTT
CASSPGTGSMNTEAFF
>TRBV7-3|many|TRBJ1-1|-
TGTGCCAGCAGCTTAACCCCAGGCACTGAAGCTTTCTTT
CASSLTPGTEAFF
>TRBV15|-|TRBJ2-3|-
TGTGCCACCAGCCGGTTCGGGACTTCAACAGATACGCAGTATTTT
CATSRFGTSTDTQYF
>TRBV29-1|-|TRBJ2-2|TRBD1
TGCAGCGTTGCCCGGGACAGGGGCCCCACCGGGGAGCTGTTTTTT
CSVARDRGPTGELFF
>TRBV7-9|once|TRBJ2-5|TRBD2
TGTGCCAGCAGCGGACTGAGGGGTAGCGGGATGGAGACCCAGTACTTC
CASSGLRGSGMETQYF
>TRBV28|-|TRBJ1-3|-
TGTGCCAGCAGTTTCGGCAGGTTTAGAAACACCATATATTTT
CASSFGRFRNTIYF
>TRBV6-6|-|TRBJ2-1|TRBD2
TGTGCCAGCAGGCGCGGACTAGCGGTTTCCTACAATGAGCAGTTCTTC
CASRRGLAVSYNEQFF
>TRBV28|once|TRBJ2-7|TRBD2
TGTGCCAGCAGCCCACGGGATAGCGGGTCCTACGAGCAGTACTTC
CASSPRDSGSYEQYF
>TRBV6-5|once|TRBJ1-2|-
TGTGCCACCCGAGCGGGACGCTATGGCTACACCTTC
CATRAGRYGYTF
>TRBV5-6|-|TRBJ2-7|TRBD2
TGTGCCAGCAGCTTGGTTGGGACTAGCAGATCCTACGAGCAGTACTTC
CASSLVGTSRSYEQYF